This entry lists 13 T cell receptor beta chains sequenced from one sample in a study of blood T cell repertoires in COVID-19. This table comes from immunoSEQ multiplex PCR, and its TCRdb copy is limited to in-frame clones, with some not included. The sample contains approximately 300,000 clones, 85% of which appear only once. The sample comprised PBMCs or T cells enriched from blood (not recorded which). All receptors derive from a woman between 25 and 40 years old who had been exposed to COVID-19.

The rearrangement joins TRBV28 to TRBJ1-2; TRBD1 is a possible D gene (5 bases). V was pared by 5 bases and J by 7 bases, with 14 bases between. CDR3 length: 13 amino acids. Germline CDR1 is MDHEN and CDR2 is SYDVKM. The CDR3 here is CASSADTVRGYTF. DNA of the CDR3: TGTGCCAGCAGTGCGGACACAGTGCGTGGCTACACCTTC.

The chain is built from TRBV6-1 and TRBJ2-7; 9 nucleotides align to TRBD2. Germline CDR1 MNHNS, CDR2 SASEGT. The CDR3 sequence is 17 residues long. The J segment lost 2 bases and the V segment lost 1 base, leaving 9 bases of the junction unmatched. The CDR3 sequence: CASSEGTAGGPPYEQYF. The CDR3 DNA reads TGTGCCAGCAGTGAAGGGACGGCGGGAGGGCCTCCCTACGAGCAGTACTTC.

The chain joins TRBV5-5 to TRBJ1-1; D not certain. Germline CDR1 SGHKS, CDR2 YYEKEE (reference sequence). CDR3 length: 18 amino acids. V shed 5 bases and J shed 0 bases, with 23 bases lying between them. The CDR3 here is CASRQSGQPKVMNTEAFF. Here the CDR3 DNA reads TGTGCCAGCAGGCAAAGTGGGCAGCCAAAGGTAATGAACACTGAAGCTTTCTTT.

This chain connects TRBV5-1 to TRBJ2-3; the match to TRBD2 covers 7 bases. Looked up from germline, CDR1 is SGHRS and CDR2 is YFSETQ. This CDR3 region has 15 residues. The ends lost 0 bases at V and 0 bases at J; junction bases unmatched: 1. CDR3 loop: CASSLDSGSTDTQYF. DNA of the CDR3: TGCGCCAGCAGCTTGGATAGCGGGAGCACAGATACGCAGTATTTT.

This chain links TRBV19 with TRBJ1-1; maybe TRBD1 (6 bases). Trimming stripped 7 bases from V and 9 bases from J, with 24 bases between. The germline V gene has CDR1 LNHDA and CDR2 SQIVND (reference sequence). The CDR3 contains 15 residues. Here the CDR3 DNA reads TGTGCCAGTACTACAATAGGGGGGGCCTTGAACAAAGCTTTCTTT. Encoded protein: CASTTIGGALNKAFF.

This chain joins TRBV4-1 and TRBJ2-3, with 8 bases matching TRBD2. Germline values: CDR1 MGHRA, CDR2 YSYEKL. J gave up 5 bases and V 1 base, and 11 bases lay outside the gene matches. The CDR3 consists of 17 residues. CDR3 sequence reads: CASSQASAGGWEDTQYF. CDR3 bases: TGCGCCAGCAGCCAAGCTTCGGCGGGGGGCTGGGAAGATACGCAGTATTTT.

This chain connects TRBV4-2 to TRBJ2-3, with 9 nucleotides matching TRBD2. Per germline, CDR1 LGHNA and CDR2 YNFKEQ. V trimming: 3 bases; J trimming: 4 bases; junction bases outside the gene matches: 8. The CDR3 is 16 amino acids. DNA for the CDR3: TGTGCCAGCAGCCAGCGGGGGGGGGCCGCACCAGATACGCAGTATTTT. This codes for CASSQRGGAAPDTQYF.

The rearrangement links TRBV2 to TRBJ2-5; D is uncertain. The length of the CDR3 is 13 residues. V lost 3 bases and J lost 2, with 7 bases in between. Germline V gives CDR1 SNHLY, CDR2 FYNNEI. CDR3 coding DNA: TGTGCCAGCAGTGACGTCAGTCAAGAGACCCAGTACTTC. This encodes CASSDVSQETQYF.

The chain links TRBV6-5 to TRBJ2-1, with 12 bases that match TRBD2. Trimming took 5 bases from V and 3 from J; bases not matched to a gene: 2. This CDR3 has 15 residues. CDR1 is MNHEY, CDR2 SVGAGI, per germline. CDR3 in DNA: TGTGCCAGCAGTCGACTAGCGGGAGACTACAATGAGCAGTTCTTC. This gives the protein CASSRLAGDYNEQFF.

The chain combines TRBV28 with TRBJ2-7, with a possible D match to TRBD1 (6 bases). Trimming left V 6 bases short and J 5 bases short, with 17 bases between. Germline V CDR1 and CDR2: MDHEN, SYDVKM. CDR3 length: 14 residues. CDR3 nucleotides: TGTGCCAGCAGCGCCGGGACAACAAGACACGAGCAGTACTTC. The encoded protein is CASSAGTTRHEQYF.

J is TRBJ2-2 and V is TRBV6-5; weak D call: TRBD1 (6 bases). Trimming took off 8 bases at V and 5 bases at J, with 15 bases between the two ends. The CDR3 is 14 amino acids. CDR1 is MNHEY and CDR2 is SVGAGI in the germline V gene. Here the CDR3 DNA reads TGTGCCAGCCTGGGACACATGAGGACCGGGGAGCTGTTTTTT. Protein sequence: CASLGHMRTGELFF.

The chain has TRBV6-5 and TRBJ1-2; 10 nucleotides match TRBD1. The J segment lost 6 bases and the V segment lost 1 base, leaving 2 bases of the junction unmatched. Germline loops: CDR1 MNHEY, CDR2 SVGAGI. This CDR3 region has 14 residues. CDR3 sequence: CASSYFGQGDGYTF. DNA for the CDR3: TGTGCCAGCAGTTACTTCGGACAGGGGGATGGCTACACCTTC.

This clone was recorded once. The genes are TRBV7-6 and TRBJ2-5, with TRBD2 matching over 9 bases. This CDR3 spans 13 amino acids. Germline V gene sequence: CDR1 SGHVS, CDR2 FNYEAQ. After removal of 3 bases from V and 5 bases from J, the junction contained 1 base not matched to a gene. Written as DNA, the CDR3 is TGTGCCAGCAGCTTTGCGGGGGGGGAGACCCAGTACTTC. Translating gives CASSFAGGETQYF.